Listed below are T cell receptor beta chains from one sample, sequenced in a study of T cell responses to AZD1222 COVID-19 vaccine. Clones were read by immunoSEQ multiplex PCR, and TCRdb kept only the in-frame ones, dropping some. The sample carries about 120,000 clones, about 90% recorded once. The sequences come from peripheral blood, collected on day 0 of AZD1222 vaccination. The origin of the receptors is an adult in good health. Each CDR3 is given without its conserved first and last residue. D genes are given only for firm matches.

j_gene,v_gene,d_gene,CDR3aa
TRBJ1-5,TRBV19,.,ASSIGWQPQH
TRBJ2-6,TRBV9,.,ASSRQLQVASGANVLT
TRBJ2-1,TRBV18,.,ASSPPGYNEQF
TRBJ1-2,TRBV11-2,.,ASTPGRNYGYT
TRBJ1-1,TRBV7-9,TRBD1,ATDRGITEAF
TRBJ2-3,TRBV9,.,ASSVRQVTGTDTQY
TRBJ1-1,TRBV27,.,ASSLTRNTEAF
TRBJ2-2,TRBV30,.,AWSQQGPGELF
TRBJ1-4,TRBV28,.,ASRIQNEKLF
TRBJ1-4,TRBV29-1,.,SVETPLGGNLF
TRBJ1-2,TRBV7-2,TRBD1,ASSLEAQGNYGYT